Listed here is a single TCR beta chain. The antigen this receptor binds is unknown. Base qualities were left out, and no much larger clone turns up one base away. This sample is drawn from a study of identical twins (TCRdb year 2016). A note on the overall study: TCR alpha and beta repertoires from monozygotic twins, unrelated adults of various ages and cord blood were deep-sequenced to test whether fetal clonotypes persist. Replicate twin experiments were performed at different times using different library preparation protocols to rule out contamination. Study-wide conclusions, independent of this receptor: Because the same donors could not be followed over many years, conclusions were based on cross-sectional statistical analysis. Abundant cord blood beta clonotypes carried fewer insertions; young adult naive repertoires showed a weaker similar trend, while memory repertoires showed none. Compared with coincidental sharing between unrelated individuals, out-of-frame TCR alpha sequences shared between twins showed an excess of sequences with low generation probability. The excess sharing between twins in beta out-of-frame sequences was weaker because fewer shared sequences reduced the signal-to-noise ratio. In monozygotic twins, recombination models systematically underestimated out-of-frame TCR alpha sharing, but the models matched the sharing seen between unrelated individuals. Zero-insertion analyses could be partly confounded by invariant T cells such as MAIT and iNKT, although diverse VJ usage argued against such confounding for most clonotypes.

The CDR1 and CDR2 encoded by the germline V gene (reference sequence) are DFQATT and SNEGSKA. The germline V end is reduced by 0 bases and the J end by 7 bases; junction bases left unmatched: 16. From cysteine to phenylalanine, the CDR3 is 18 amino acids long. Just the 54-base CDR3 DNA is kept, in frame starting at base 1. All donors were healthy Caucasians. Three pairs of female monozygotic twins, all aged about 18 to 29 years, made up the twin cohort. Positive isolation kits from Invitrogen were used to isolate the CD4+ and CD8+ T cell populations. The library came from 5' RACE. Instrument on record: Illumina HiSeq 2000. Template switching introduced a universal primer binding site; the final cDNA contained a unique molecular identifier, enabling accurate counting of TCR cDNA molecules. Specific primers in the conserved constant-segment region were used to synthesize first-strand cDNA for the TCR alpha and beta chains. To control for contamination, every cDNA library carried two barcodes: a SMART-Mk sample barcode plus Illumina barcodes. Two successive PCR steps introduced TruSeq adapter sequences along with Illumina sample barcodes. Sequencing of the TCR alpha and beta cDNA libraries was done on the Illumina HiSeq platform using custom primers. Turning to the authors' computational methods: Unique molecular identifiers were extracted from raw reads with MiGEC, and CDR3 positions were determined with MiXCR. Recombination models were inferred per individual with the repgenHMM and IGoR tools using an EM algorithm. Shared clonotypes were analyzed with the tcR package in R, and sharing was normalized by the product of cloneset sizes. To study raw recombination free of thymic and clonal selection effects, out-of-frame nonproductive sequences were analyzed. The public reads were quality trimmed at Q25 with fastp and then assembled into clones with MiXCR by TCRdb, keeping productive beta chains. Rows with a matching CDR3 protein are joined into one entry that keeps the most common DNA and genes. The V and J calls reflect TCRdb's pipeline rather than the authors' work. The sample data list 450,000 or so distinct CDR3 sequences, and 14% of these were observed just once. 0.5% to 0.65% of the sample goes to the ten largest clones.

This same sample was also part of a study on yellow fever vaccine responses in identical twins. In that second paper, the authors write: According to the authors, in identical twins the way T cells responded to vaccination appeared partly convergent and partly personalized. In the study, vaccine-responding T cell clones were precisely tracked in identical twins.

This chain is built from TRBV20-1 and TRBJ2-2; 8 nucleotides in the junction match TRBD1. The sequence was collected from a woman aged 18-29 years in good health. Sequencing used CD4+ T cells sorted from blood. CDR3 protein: CSARDVSRGLSTNGELFF. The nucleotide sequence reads TGCAGTGCTAGAGACGTCAGCAGGGGGCTTTCGACCAACGGGGAGCTGTTTTTT.